This T cell receptor (beta chain) was obtained from a study of cytomegalovirus exposure and HLA in healthy donors (dated by TCRdb to the late 2010s). At the level of the whole study: An earlier analysis of several hundred of the donors reported over 250 Gb of sequence data and 90 million to 120 million unique TCR beta sequences obtained from 150 million to 200 million T cells. An early release covering about 600 HLA-typed donors comprised about 320 gigabases of sequencing data and 65 million to 100 million unique TCR sequences. The genetic ancestry cluster associated with self-reported Caucasian donors included about four fifths of the 300 to 400 genotyped donors. The study was designed to test whether signatures of past pathogen exposure could be identified by cataloging public T cell receptors. The study used immunosequencing to profile the T cell repertoires of hundreds of subjects and linked those repertoires to cytomegalovirus serostatus. Along with the approximately 700-subject first cohort, a separate validation cohort of 120 different subjects was used. To predict cytomegalovirus infection status, the study brought together high-throughput TCR immunosequencing, statistical association of individual TCRs with disease status, and machine learning. In a later analysis, previously published TCR beta repertoires from roughly 710 donors were re-analyzed and high-resolution HLA genotyping was added so that TCR occurrence patterns could be studied. The later analysis used no new phenotypic data to find candidate immune exposures, relying instead on TCR beta sequences and their occurrence across donors. An earlier analysis of roughly 580 of the donors used high-throughput TCR beta sequencing to judge whether each TCR beta V gene segment behaved as functional or pseudogenic. Donor age, sex, ethnicity and CMV serostatus were compiled together with the repertoire data. In a later genetic analysis, genome-wide SNP genotypes for about three fifths of the roughly 670 donors were used, and that subset was treated as a discovery cohort. All discovery cohort repertoires had been generated using a single sequencing platform. Class I and class II HLA loci were covered by the typing at four-digit resolution. The number of donors typed differed by locus, with 629-630 for A, B, C, DRB1 and DQB1, 522 for DQA1, some 570 for DPA1, and 472 for DPB1. About 5 DR-DQ haplotypes were handled as single units for association and clustering, since linkage in the cohort was strong. Across about 370 genotyped donors of the cohort, an average of about 200,000 unique TCR beta nucleotide sequences per donor were sequenced, and approximately 19% of those sequences were non-productive. What the work shows at the level of the full study, not this receptor alone: A further reported finding was that TCR beta sequences accurately predicted the HLA-A and HLA-B alleles for most subjects in the first cohort. When HLA alleles, especially DR and DQ, strongly co-occurred, TCR associations were difficult to assign to individual alleles. Three of the identified cytomegalovirus-associated TCR beta chains were confirmed in vitro to be specific for cytomegalovirus antigens. Some IMGT-functional V segments, including TRBV6-2 and TRBV6-3, could not be told apart with the 87-base-pair reads, so those segments were excluded. The study listed approximately 150 TCR beta chains as associated with cytomegalovirus. Broadly in line with IMGT annotations, most TCR beta V segments showed up in productive rearrangements about 87% or about 30% of the time in an earlier analysis of a few hundred of the donors. In a later analysis, several top co-occurrence clusters were reported to appear linked to parvovirus B19, influenza, CMV and Epstein-Barr virus. Because HLA typing was unavailable for some donors at each locus, only the typed subset was used in association tests. The sequencing pipeline was judged likely to have produced a cluster of highly shared sequence variants as a technical artifact. In a later analysis, HLA-associated TCR beta chains were found to be more clonally expanded and to have lower generation probabilities than equally common non-associated chains. The earlier analysis of approximately 540 of the donors excluded some 15 rarely observed V segments, including chromosome 9 orphons, because counts were too low. Linkage disequilibrium might explain the correlated functional status among segregating V segments, but an unknown experimental factor could not be ruled out. In a later genetic analysis, a missense DCLRE1C variant was associated with V-gene and J-gene trimming of TCR beta chains, and the association was replicated in an independent cohort. For the cohort, immune exposure information was limited to CMV serostatus. Most TCR sequences were observed very rarely across donors, whereas some public TCRs were present in many individuals. A later analysis found that TCR association rates varied across HLA loci, with DRB1 alleles showing the most associated TCRs and HLA-C alleles the fewest. According to a later analysis, most CMV-associated TCR beta chains appeared to be HLA-restricted, and the HLA associations seemed to be driven largely by CMV exposure. Only TCR beta chains were sequenced in this cohort, and the absence of alpha or paired-chain data limited detectable features. A later genetic analysis reported fewer N-insertions in productive TCRs among donors in an Asian-associated ancestry cluster than the roughly 620-donor mean. The presence/absence analyses assumed that sequencing depth was roughly uniform across donors, and that assumption may not be true. At a false discovery rate of 0.05, a later analysis linked 16,951 TCR beta sequences to specific HLA alleles. The authors suggested that the approach could potentially be extended to other disease states and immunological phenotypes. Cytomegalovirus status was reported to be diagnosed by the classifier with high specificity and sensitivity in both the original and validation cohorts.

The germline ends are 11 bases apart after V is trimmed by 4 bases and J by 6 bases. From cysteine to phenylalanine, the CDR3 is 13 amino acids long. Kept here is only the CDR3 DNA, which spans 39 bases and is read in frame from base 1. The germline V gene supplies CDR1 SGDLS and CDR2 YYNGEE. The cohort consisted of 600 to 700 healthy bone marrow donors. Cohort members were all nominally healthy when sampled, although unrecorded immune exposures were likely present. The donor was CMV seronegative and was included in the group of 352 seronegative cohort members. A peripheral blood sample was provided by each donor, and peripheral blood mononuclear cells were used for TCR beta sequencing. The Qiagen DNeasy Blood Extraction Kit was used to extract genomic DNA from the blood cell samples. The library was produced with the immunoSEQ multiplex PCR assay. The multiplex PCR relied on a mix of 60 forward primers for TCR Vbeta segments and 13 reverse primers for TCR Jbeta segments. A multiplex PCR assay on genomic DNA amplified the CDR3 region of rearranged TCR beta genes. On the Illumina HiSeq System, the amplified TCR beta libraries were sequenced as 87-base-pair reads. Processing in the source paper ran as follows. In a later analysis, 80 million or so unique TCR beta chains were counted across the roughly 670 repertoires, and approximately 9.9 million of these chains were shared by at least two donors. Raw reads were error-corrected and collapsed into unique sequences with a nearest-neighbor algorithm that merged closely related sequences to remove PCR and sequencing errors. V, D and J gene segments were assigned by aligning CDR3 sequences to IMGT reference sequences. Each retained sequence needed at least a six-nucleotide match to both a V gene segment and a J gene segment. Rearrangements were called productive when the CDR3 lacked stop codons and stayed in frame with V and J; all others were non-productive. Following IMGT convention, CDR3 was defined as the stretch from the second conserved V-encoded cysteine up to the conserved J-encoded phenylalanine. The earlier analysis of fewer than 750 of the donors excluded sequences that lacked an unambiguous match to a single V gene segment. An earlier analysis of several hundred of the donors called V segments functional above 56.7% productive rearrangements and segregating when the between-donor standard deviation exceeded 5%. A statistical classification framework was built to diagnose cytomegalovirus status from the catalog of TCR beta chain sequences. V and J gene assignment, in a later analysis, came from comparing TCR nucleotide sequences with IMGT/GENE-DB human TR gene sequences. Using the TCRdist pipeline, a later analysis assigned CDR3 sequences along with most-parsimonious VDJ recombination scenarios. In a later analysis, each TCR beta chain was defined by its CDR3 amino acid sequence together with its V-gene family, and reads lacking a unique V-gene family were excluded. A later analysis removed 592 highly shared, low-generation-probability nucleotide sequences to deal with suspected cross-contamination and a sequencing artifact. In a later analysis, a clonal expansion index for each public chain was calculated from normalized within-repertoire ranks of inferred template counts. A later analysis computed generation probabilities with a VDJ recombination model fitted to out-of-frame rearrangements, and checked the results against IGoR. In a later analysis, TCR-TCR, TCR-HLA and TCR-CMV co-occurrence was scored with hypergeometric tests, and a repertoire-size bias correction was applied to TCR pairs. In a later analysis, false discovery rates were estimated by permuting HLA or CMV assignments 20 times. In a later analysis, co-occurring TCRs were grouped using DBSCAN, and TCRdist sequence similarity was added for clustering within HLA-allele-positive subsets. Repertoires with fewer than 30,000 or more than 120,000 public chains, plus five repertoires with anomalous nucleotide sharing, were excluded from co-occurrence clustering. The table comes from immuneACCESS by way of TCRdb, which keeps in-frame sequences with V and J called. Part of the clones is missing from these tables; in studies checked, under half for an unresolved V gene and the rest for unknown reasons. The DNA gave D and trimming, while V, J and clone size come from that table. The sample has approximately 90,000 clones on record, roughly 80% of them singletons. The ten largest clones take up about 3.1% of the sample.

This clone has just one count. What antigen it recognizes has not been identified. No clone much larger than this one lies a single base away; base qualities are absent. The specimen sequenced was PBMCs. The receptor chain draws on TRBV9 and TRBJ1-5; confidence is insufficient to name the D gene. This receptor was taken from a man aged 40-50 years in good health and CMV-seronegative. This receptor carries the CDR3 CASSPGDTQPQHF. Read as DNA, the sequence is TGTGCCAGCAGCCCCGGGGATACTCAGCCCCAGCATTTT.